This is a list of T cell receptor beta chains from one sample in a study of control samples from healthy donors and cancer patients. This table comes from immunoSEQ multiplex PCR, and its TCRdb copy is limited to in-frame clones, with some not included. This sample carries 95,000 to 130,000 clones, 88% of them seen once, and the ten largest clones take around 2.5%. Sequenced material: blood. The receptors were sampled from a woman in her seventies in good health. Each CDR3 is given with its conserved first and last residue. Each record gives: clone size, D gene, J gene, V gene, CDR3 protein, CDR3 DNA. A D gene is named only where the DNA matches it firmly. The size entry is marked missing in some rows and otherwise reads once, few, many or a size class.

size: .
D: .
J: TRBJ2-1
V: TRBV18
CDR3: CASSPGAGRGEQFF
DNA: TGTGCCAGCTCACCCGGAGCGGGTAGGGGGGAGCAGTTCTTC

size: once
D: .
J: TRBJ2-2
V: TRBV3-1/TRBV3-2
CDR3: CASSAGARTGELFF
DNA: TGTGCCAGCAGCGCGGGGGCAAGGACCGGGGAGCTGTTTTTT

size: once
D: TRBD1
J: TRBJ1-5
V: TRBV5-1
CDR3: CASSLGDGQGGQPQHF
DNA: TGCGCCAGCAGCCTCGGCGACGGACAGGGAGGACAGCCCCAGCATTTT

size: .
D: TRBD1
J: TRBJ2-7
V: TRBV6-6
CDR3: CASSYKPGQGTYEQYF
DNA: TGTGCCAGCAGTTACAAGCCGGGACAGGGGACCTACGAGCAGTACTTC

size: few
D: .
J: TRBJ2-5
V: TRBV2
CDR3: CASTGTGETQYF
DNA: TGTGCCAGCACTGGGACGGGAGAGACCCAGTACTTC

size: .
D: .
J: TRBJ1-3
V: TRBV7-8
CDR3: CASSLDNSGNTIYF
DNA: TGTGCCAGCAGCCTCGACAACTCTGGAAACACCATATATTTT

size: .
D: TRBD2
J: TRBJ2-7
V: TRBV5-1
CDR3: CASSLLAGDTYEQYF
DNA: TGCGCCAGCAGCTTGCTAGCGGGGGACACCTACGAGCAGTACTTC

size: .
D: TRBD2
J: TRBJ2-7
V: TRBV5-6
CDR3: CASSPPWLAGATYEQYF
DNA: TGTGCCAGCAGCCCACCGTGGCTAGCGGGCGCGACCTACGAGCAGTACTTC

size: few
D: TRBD1
J: TRBJ1-1
V: TRBV19
CDR3: CASSEQGASTEAFF
DNA: TGTGCCAGTAGTGAGCAGGGGGCTTCGACTGAAGCTTTCTTT

size: .
D: TRBD1
J: TRBJ1-2
V: TRBV6-5
CDR3: CASSPRQGIYGYTF
DNA: TGTGCCAGCAGTCCCAGACAGGGTATCTATGGCTACACCTTC

size: .
D: TRBD2
J: TRBJ2-6
V: TRBV23-1
CDR3: CASSQFGGTYSGANVLTF
DNA: TGCGCCAGCAGTCAATTCGGGGGGACCTACTCCGGGGCCAACGTCCTGACTTTC

size: .
D: TRBD1
J: TRBJ2-4
V: TRBV28
CDR3: CASSPGTENIQYF
DNA: TGTGCCAGCAGCCCTGGGACAGAAAACATTCAGTACTTC

size: .
D: TRBD1
J: TRBJ2-1
V: TRBV5-1
CDR3: CASSQLLRGQSSYNEQFF
DNA: TGCGCCAGCAGCCAACTCTTGAGGGGACAGAGCTCCTACAATGAGCAGTTCTTC

size: .
D: TRBD2
J: TRBJ2-1
V: TRBV10-3
CDR3: CAISAASGGYNEQFF
DNA: TGTGCCATCAGTGCGGCTAGCGGGGGGTACAATGAGCAGTTCTTC

size: .
D: TRBD1
J: TRBJ1-4
V: TRBV5-4
CDR3: CASSLRSGTGTEKLFF
DNA: TGTGCCAGCAGCTTGAGGAGCGGGACAGGGACTGAAAAACTGTTTTTT

size: .
D: TRBD2
J: TRBJ2-1
V: TRBV7-3
CDR3: CASSLRRLAGGGGEQFF
DNA: TGTGCCAGCAGCCTTCGCCGACTAGCGGGGGGTGGTGGTGAGCAGTTCTTC

size: .
D: TRBD1
J: TRBJ2-5
V: TRBV3-1/TRBV3-2
CDR3: CASSRGQVQETQYF
DNA: TGTGCCAGCAGCCGTGGACAGGTGCAAGAGACCCAGTACTTC

size: .
D: .
J: TRBJ1-4
V: TRBV5-6
CDR3: CASSSMDSGDEKLFF
DNA: TGTGCCAGCAGCTCTATGGACAGTGGGGATGAAAAACTGTTTTTT

size: .
D: .
J: TRBJ2-7
V: TRBV3-1/TRBV3-2
CDR3: CASSQQGPYEQYF
DNA: TGTGCCAGCAGCCAGCAGGGTCCCTACGAGCAGTACTTC

size: .
D: .
J: TRBJ1-5
V: TRBV5-1
CDR3: CASSLAGNQPQHF
DNA: TGCGCCAGCAGCTTGGCAGGCAATCAGCCCCAGCATTTT

size: .
D: .
J: TRBJ1-2
V: TRBV11-2
CDR3: CASSLDPVTYGYTF
DNA: TGTGCCAGCAGCTTAGACCCAGTAACTTATGGCTACACCTTC

size: .
D: .
J: TRBJ2-2
V: TRBV5-1
CDR3: CASSPSQTNTGELFF
DNA: TGCGCCAGCAGCCCCAGCCAAACCAACACCGGGGAGCTGTTTTTT

size: .
D: .
J: TRBJ2-4
V: TRBV5-6
CDR3: CASSSTGLKNIQYF
DNA: TGTGCCAGCAGCTCGACAGGACTCAAAAACATTCAGTACTTC

size: .
D: .
J: TRBJ1-2
V: TRBV18
CDR3: CASSLRVDDGYTF
DNA: TGTGCCAGCTCCCTCAGGGTCGACGATGGCTACACCTTC

size: .
D: .
J: TRBJ1-4
V: TRBV27
CDR3: CASSLSGGLGNEKLFF
DNA: TGTGCCAGCAGTTTATCCGGGGGCCTTGGTAATGAAAAACTGTTTTTT

size: few
D: .
J: TRBJ2-3
V: TRBV4-1
CDR3: CASSLGGHSTDTQYF
DNA: TGCGCCAGCAGTCTCGGGGGCCACAGCACAGATACGCAGTATTTT

size: .
D: TRBD2
J: TRBJ2-3
V: TRBV29-1
CDR3: CSAAGRGGGDTQYF
DNA: TGCAGCGCCGCCGGGAGGGGGGGCGGAGATACGCAGTATTTT

size: .
D: .
J: TRBJ1-2
V: TRBV6-5
CDR3: CASQSPHGGDGYTF
DNA: TGTGCCAGCCAAAGTCCGCACGGGGGGGATGGCTACACCTTC